A single sample is the source of the 28 T cell receptor beta chains below, sequenced in a study of T cell changes during pregnancy in multiple sclerosis. TCRdb's table, derived via immunoSEQ multiplex PCR, lists solely in-frame clones and lacks some. The profile shows more than 60,000 clones, 80% to 95% of them singletons. This specimen consisted of peripheral blood, obtained in the second trimester of pregnancy. The receptors come from a female donor with multiple sclerosis, enrolled in a pregnancy study.

Regarding this clone: The same CDR3 also results from other DNA sequences found in this sample. The rearrangement joins TRBV6-5 to TRBJ1-2; 9 bases align to TRBD1. V lost 0 bases, J lost 4 bases, and 0 bases stayed unmatched. CDR1 and CDR2 (germline): MNHEY, SVGAGI. This CDR3 contains 14 residues. The CDR3 protein is CASSYSTGGYGYTF. DNA for the CDR3: TGTGCCAGCAGTTACTCGACAGGGGGCTATGGCTACACCTTC.

The rearrangement uses TRBV19 and TRBJ1-1; D uncertain. The CDR3 consists of 11 residues. V was pared by 8 bases and J by 1 base, with 5 bases between. CDR1 is LNHDA and CDR2 is SQIVND in the germline V gene (reference sequence). CDR3: CASLENTEAFF. CDR3 sequence (DNA): TGTGCCAGTTTAGAGAACACTGAAGCTTTCTTT.

The chain carries TRBV25-1 and TRBJ2-7; 10 bases agree with TRBD1. CDR1 is MGHDK, CDR2 SYGVNS, per germline. The trim removed 3 bases at V and 6 bases at J, leaving 8 bases unmatched. The CDR3 loop spans 15 amino acids. The CDR3 protein is CASSDVGQGPIEQYF. The CDR3 DNA follows: TGTGCCAGCAGTGATGTGGGACAGGGGCCAATCGAGCAGTACTTC.

The V call is TRBV6-5, the J call TRBJ2-5; a weak D match, TRBD2 (6 bases). The CDR3 covers 16 residues. Germline assignment: CDR1 MNHEY and CDR2 SVGAGI. V gave up 2 bases and J gave up 4 bases, with 17 bases separating them. CDR3: CASSYPEEGRRETQYF. The CDR3 region has the DNA TGTGCCAGCAGTTACCCGGAGGAGGGACGAAGAGAGACCCAGTACTTC.

This chain connects TRBV27 to TRBJ2-6; the D gene is possibly TRBD1 (6 bases). The CDR3 is 15 amino acids. In germline, CDR1 is MNHEY, CDR2 SMNVEV (reference sequence). The ends were cut back, 4 bases at V and 4 bases at J, with 11 bases in the middle. CDR3 amino acids: CASSSGGRGANVLTF. Written as DNA, the CDR3 is TGTGCCAGCAGTTCTGGGGGCAGAGGGGCCAACGTCCTGACTTTC.

J is TRBJ1-1 and V is TRBV6-4, with 7 bases that match TRBD1. Germline V gives CDR1 MRHNA, CDR2 SNTAGT. This CDR3 comprises 14 residues. V shed 3 bases, J shed 7 bases, and the junction held 8 bases outside the gene matches. CDR3 residues: CASSDRGRGGEAFF. In nucleotides, the CDR3 is TGTGCCAGCAGTGATAGGGGGCGAGGAGGTGAAGCTTTCTTT.

The chain combines TRBV7-2 with TRBJ1-1; D is undetermined. V was trimmed by 1 base and J by 1 base, leaving 7 bases between them. In germline, CDR1 is SGHTA, CDR2 FQGNSA. The CDR3 covers 14 residues. Here the CDR3 DNA reads TGTGCCAGCAGCTTAGGGGCCACGAACACTGAAGCTTTCTTT. Its translation: CASSLGATNTEAFF. The whole variable domain, filled in from reference TRBV7-2 and TRBJ1-1, reads GAGVSQSPSNKVTEKGKDVELRCDPISGHTALYWYRQSLGQGLEFLIYFQGNSAPDKSGLPSDRFSAERTGGSVSTLTIQRTQQEDSAVYLCASSLGATNTEAFFGQGTRLTVV.

The chain employs TRBV7-9 and TRBJ2-1; the D gene is possibly TRBD2 (7 bases). The CDR3 spans 14 residues. Trimming pared 0 bases from V and 7 bases from J, leaving 10 bases between. CDR1 is SEHNR, CDR2 FQNEAQ, per germline (reference sequence). The CDR3 coding sequence is TGTGCCAGCAGCTTAGCGGGGGGGCCAAATGAGCAGTTCTTC. It encodes CASSLAGGPNEQFF.

The chain is built from TRBV20-1 and TRBJ1-1, with D possibly TRBD1 on 5 matching bases. This CDR3 has 11 amino acids. V was trimmed by 7 bases and J by 1 base, leaving 7 bases between them. The germline V gene encodes CDR1 DFQATT and CDR2 SNEGSKA (reference sequence). The CDR3 is CSVGGNTEAFF. In nucleotides, the CDR3 is TGCAGTGTGGGGGGGAACACTGAAGCTTTCTTT.

The J gene is TRBJ2-1, the V gene TRBV27, with D possibly being TRBD2 (6 bases). Germline values: CDR1 MNHEY, CDR2 SMNVEV (reference sequence). The CDR3 contains 13 residues. The V gene lost 5 bases and the J gene lost 7 bases, with 12 bases spanning the gap. The CDR3 DNA is TGTGCCAGCAGTGCGGGAACTGTGAATGAGCAGTTCTTC. Protein sequence: CASSAGTVNEQFF.

V gene TRBV5-1 combines with J gene TRBJ2-7; TRBD1 is a possible D gene (5 bases). The germline gives CDR1 SGHRS, CDR2 YFSETQ. Trimming removed 7 bases from V and 1 base from J, with 6 bases in between. The CDR3 length is 11 residues. The DNA for the CDR3 is TGCGCCAGCCAGGGTTCCTACGAGCAGTACTTC. It codes for CASQGSYEQYF.

The chain is built from TRBV28 and TRBJ1-6; D possibly corresponds to TRBD1 (5 bases). The CDR3 loop spans 15 amino acids. V lost 7 bases, J lost 6 bases, and 16 bases lay in between. Per the germline V gene, CDR1 is MDHEN and CDR2 is SYDVKM. CDR3 in amino acids: CASMSGQRANSPLHF. In DNA form, the CDR3 reads TGTGCCAGCATGTCCGGACAAAGGGCTAATTCACCCCTCCACTTT.

The chain uses TRBV7-3 and TRBJ1-2; TRBD1 aligns across 8 bases. This CDR3 contains 13 residues. Germline V gene data show CDR1 as SGHTA and CDR2 as FQGTGA. J gave up 6 bases and V 2 bases, and 2 bases lay outside the gene matches. The CDR3 DNA follows: TGTGCCAGCAGCTTACAGACAGGGGATGGCTACACCTTC. Translation gives CASSLQTGDGYTF.

V gene TRBV7-9 combines with J gene TRBJ2-5; 7 bases map to TRBD2. The CDR3 runs 14 residues. CDR1 SEHNR and CDR2 FQNEAQ come from the germline V gene (reference sequence). J was trimmed by 1 base and V by 3 bases; bases with no gene match: 2. CDR3 DNA sequence: TGTGCCAGCAGCTTTCCTAGCGGCCAAGAGACCCAGTACTTC. It is translated as CASSFPSGQETQYF.

V and J are TRBV19 and TRBJ2-3, with D unclear. The germline gives CDR1 LNHDA, CDR2 SQIVND (reference sequence). Trimming pared 3 bases from V and 2 bases from J, leaving 9 bases between. The CDR3 spans 14 residues. The DNA of the CDR3 is TGTGCCAGTAGTATGTTGACTCTCACAGATACGCAGTATTTT. It yields the protein CASSMLTLTDTQYF.

For the CDR3, the DNA is TGTGCCAGCAGCTTCCTTCCTAGCACGGAGACCCAGTACTTC. Amino acids: CASSFLPSTETQYF. The chain carries TRBV11-2 and TRBJ2-5, with D tentatively TRBD2 (5 bases). With 3 bases removed from V and 5 bases from J, the gap between germline ends came to 13 bases. Germline CDR1 is SGHAT and CDR2 is FQNNGV. The CDR3 contains 14 residues.

This clone was seen only a few times. The chain couples TRBV18 to TRBJ1-1; a possible D gene is TRBD1 (6 bases). V was pared by 6 bases and J by 1 base, with 12 bases between. The CDR3 runs 14 residues. Per germline, CDR1 KGHSH and CDR2 LQKENI. In nucleotides, the CDR3 is TGTGCCAGCTCCCCCGGGACAACGAACACTGAAGCTTTCTTT. This encodes CASSPGTTNTEAFF.

The V call is TRBV7-9, the J call TRBJ2-7, with 7 bases lining up with TRBD1. With 1 base clipped from V and 12 bases from J, the junction kept 9 bases outside the gene matches. The CDR3 consists of 13 residues. The germline CDR1 and CDR2 sequences are SEHNR and FQNEAQ (reference sequence). DNA for the CDR3: TGTGCCAGCAGCTTAGTGGGGCAGGACAGGTCGTACTTC. Protein sequence: CASSLVGQDRSYF.

This sequence joins TRBV9 and TRBJ2-3, with D possibly TRBD2 on 5 matching bases. From germline, CDR1 is SGDLS and CDR2 YYNGEE. V was shortened by 3 bases and J by 0 bases, with 8 bases between the two germline ends. The CDR3 covers 14 residues. The CDR3 DNA follows: TGTGCCAGCAGCGACCGGGGAAGCACAGATACGCAGTATTTT. Translation gives CASSDRGSTDTQYF. The entire variable domain, with the rest obtained from reference TRBV9 and TRBJ2-3, is as follows: DSGVTQTPKHLITATGQRVTLRCSPRSGDLSVYWYQQSLDQGLQFLIQYYNGEERAKGNILERFSAQQFPDLHSELNLSSLELGDSALYFCASSDRGSTDTQYFGPGTRLTVL.

This sequence joins TRBV11-2 and TRBJ1-1; D remains unclear. The V and J ends lost 1 base and 0 bases respectively, with 6 bases between them. The CDR3 contains 14 residues. Germline V gene data show CDR1 as SGHAT and CDR2 as FQNNGV. The CDR3 DNA is TGTGCCAGCAGCTTAGTACTGTTGAACACTGAAGCTTTCTTT. Protein: CASSLVLLNTEAFF. Full variable domain (missing parts from reference TRBV11-2 and TRBJ1-1): EAGVAQSPRYKIIEKRQSVAFWCNPISGHATLYWYQQILGQGPKLLIQFQNNGVVDDSQLPKDRFSAERLKGVDSTLKIQPAKLEDSAVYLCASSLVLLNTEAFFGQGTRLTVV.

The V gene is TRBV6-5, the J gene TRBJ2-5; the D gene is possibly TRBD1 (6 bases). V was shortened by 0 bases and J by 5 bases, with 13 bases between the two germline ends. CDR1 is MNHEY, CDR2 SVGAGI, per germline. CDR3 length: 15 amino acids. CDR3 nucleotides: TGTGCCAGCAGTTACTCGATCGGACAGTGGGAGACCCAGTACTTC. Translating it yields CASSYSIGQWETQYF.

This chain uses TRBV4-3 with TRBJ2-3, with TRBD1 identical over 7 bases. CDR1 is LGHNA, CDR2 YSLEER, per germline. The CDR3 spans 18 residues. Trimming removed 0 bases from V and 6 bases from J; junction bases left unmatched: 15. The CDR3 loop is CASSQEAPTGIRSDTQYF. In DNA form, the CDR3 reads TGCGCCAGCAGCCAAGAGGCCCCGACAGGGATTAGGTCCGATACGCAGTATTTT.

The chain couples TRBV27 to TRBJ1-2, with D perhaps matching TRBD1 (6 bases). CDR1 is MNHEY, CDR2 SMNVEV, per germline (reference sequence). Trimming removed 6 bases at V and 0 bases at J, with 17 bases between. The CDR3 loop spans 16 amino acids. CDR3 DNA sequence: TGTGCCAGCAGAAACATTAACAGGGATGCTAACTATGGCTACACCTTC. It is translated as CASRNINRDANYGYTF.

J is TRBJ2-7 and V is TRBV5-1; a weak D match, TRBD2 (6 bases). V gave up 3 bases and J gave up 5 bases, with 12 bases separating them. The CDR3 loop spans 13 amino acids. The germline V gene has CDR1 SGHRS and CDR2 YFSETQ. CDR3 in amino acids: CASSSTSPDEQYF. Written as DNA, the CDR3 is TGCGCCAGCAGCTCCACTAGCCCCGACGAGCAGTACTTC. The full variable domain, its missing parts supplied by reference TRBV5-1 and TRBJ2-7, is KAGVTQTPRYLIKTRGQQVTLSCSPISGHRSVSWYQQTPGQGLQFLFEYFSETQRNKGNFPGRFSGRQFSNSRSEMNVSTLELGDSALYLCASSSTSPDEQYFGPGTRLTVT.

The chain is built from TRBV30 and TRBJ1-2; D is perhaps TRBD1 (5 bases). The CDR3 runs to 13 residues. The V end lost 5 bases, the J end lost 9 bases, and 19 bases lay between the germline ends. Germline assignment: CDR1 GTSNPN and CDR2 SVGIG (reference sequence). CDR3 loop: CAWAEGLLISYTF. As DNA, the CDR3 is TGTGCCTGGGCGGAGGGACTTTTGATAAGCTACACCTTC. Full variable domain (rest looked up from reference TRBV30 and TRBJ1-2): SQTIHQWPATLVQPVGSPLSLECTVEGTSNPNLYWYRQAAGRGLQLLFYSVGIGQISSEVPQNLSASRPQDRQFILSSKKLLLSDSGFYLCAWAEGLLISYTFGSGTRLTVV.

The chain uses TRBV7-7 and TRBJ2-3; D possibly corresponds to TRBD1 (5 bases). The V and J ends lost 5 bases and 0 bases respectively, with 21 bases between them. This CDR3 contains 18 residues. CDR1 and CDR2 (germline): SSHAT, FNYEAQ (reference sequence). The CDR3 nucleotides are TGTGCCAGCAGCCCCTATACGCCAGGGCCGGCTAGCACAGATACGCAGTATTTT. Its protein product is CASSPYTPGPASTDTQYF.

In DNA form, the CDR3 reads TGCGCCAGCAGCTCGGGGCTCGGGGGGAACGCGCAGTATTTT. Protein sequence: CASSSGLGGNAQYF. The rearrangement joins TRBV5-1 to TRBJ2-3, with 7 bases lining up with TRBD2. Germline V gives CDR1 SGHRS, CDR2 YFSETQ. The CDR3 runs 14 residues. Unmatched junction bases numbered 11, after V lost 3 bases and J lost 10 bases.

The gene calls are TRBV10-3 and TRBJ2-5; 8 bases are a match to TRBD2. From germline, CDR1 is ENHRY and CDR2 SYGVKD. The junction had 8 bases not matched to a gene; V was cut back by 7 bases and J by 4 bases. CDR3 length equals 14 residues. The CDR3 protein is CAIKGASGLETQYF. CDR3 bases: TGTGCCATCAAAGGGGCTAGCGGGTTAGAGACCCAGTACTTC.